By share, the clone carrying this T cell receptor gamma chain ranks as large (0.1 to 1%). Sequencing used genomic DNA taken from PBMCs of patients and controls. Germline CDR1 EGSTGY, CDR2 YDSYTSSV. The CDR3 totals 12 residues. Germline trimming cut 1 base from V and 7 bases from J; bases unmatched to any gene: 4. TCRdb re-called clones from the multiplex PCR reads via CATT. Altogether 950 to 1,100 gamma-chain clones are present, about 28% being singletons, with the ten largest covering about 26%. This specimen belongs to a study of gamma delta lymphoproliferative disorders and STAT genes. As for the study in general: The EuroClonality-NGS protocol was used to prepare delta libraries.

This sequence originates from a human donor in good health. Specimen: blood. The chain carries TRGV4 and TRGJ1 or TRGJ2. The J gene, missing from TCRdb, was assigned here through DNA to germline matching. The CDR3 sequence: CATWDGKYKKLF. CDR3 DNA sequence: TGTGCCACCTGGGATGGAAAATATAAGAAACTCTTT.